A single sample gave rise to the 2 T cell receptor beta chains below, sequenced in a study of blood T cell repertoires in COVID-19. Profiling relied on immunoSEQ multiplex PCR, and the TCRdb table lists in-frame clones only, not all of them. The table has roughly 90,000 clones, around four fifths seen once. Sequencing input: peripheral blood. The receptor set was obtained from a human donor in a cohort sampled during active COVID-19.

V is TRBV18 and J is TRBJ2-7; 7 bases line up with TRBD2. This CDR3 contains 20 residues. Germline trimming cut 3 bases from V and 3 bases from J; bases unmatched to any gene: 23. The V gene's germline CDR1 is KGHSH and CDR2 LQKENI. CDR3 nucleotides: TGTGCCAGCTCACCTCGGGATTATCTATATCTCGCGGGAGAGAACTACGAGCAGTACTTC. Residues: CASSPRDYLYLAGENYEQYF.

The rearrangement joins TRBV28 to TRBJ2-7, with 9 bases lining up with TRBD1. Germline V gene sequence: CDR1 MDHEN, CDR2 SYDVKM. This CDR3 region has 15 residues. V shed 6 bases, J shed 2 bases, and the junction held 8 bases outside the gene matches. CDR3 protein: CASSRSGTGTYEQYF. CDR3 bases: TGTGCCAGCAGCCGGTCCGGGACAGGGACCTACGAGCAGTACTTC.